This entry lists 12 T cell receptor beta chains sequenced from one sample in a study of T cells in narcolepsy. Sequenced by immunoSEQ multiplex PCR; TCRdb stores in-frame clones only, minus some. The table lists about 3,400 clones, around two thirds of them singletons, with around 60% in the top ten. Sequences were obtained from CD45RA- memory CD8+ T cells from PBMCs. All receptors derive from a human donor with narcolepsy.

The genes are TRBV27 and TRBJ2-2, with a weak D call TRBD2 (5 bases). The germline V gene has CDR1 MNHEY and CDR2 SMNVEV (reference sequence). The CDR3 is made up of 15 amino acids. Trimming shortened V by 8 bases and J by 0 bases, and 13 bases separated the two germline ends. CDR3 sequence: CASPGRGPNTGELFF. The CDR3 region has the DNA TGTGCCAGCCCCGGACGAGGGCCGAACACCGGGGAGCTGTTTTTT.

The rearrangement uses TRBV4-2 and TRBJ1-1, with 8 bases fitting TRBD1. V lost 2 bases, J lost 3 bases, and 2 bases stayed unmatched. CDR1 and CDR2 (germline): LGHNA, YNFKEQ. The CDR3 has 14 amino acids. The CDR3, as DNA: TGTGCCAGCAGCCAAAGGACAGGGTACACTGAAGCTTTCTTT. Translating gives CASSQRTGYTEAFF.

The CDR3 region has the DNA TGCGCCAGCGGGACAGCGATCTATGGCTACACCTTC. This translates into CASGTAIYGYTF. The chain is built from TRBV4-1 and TRBJ1-2; TRBD1 agrees at 7 bases. The CDR3 runs 12 residues. Trimming took 8 bases from V and 4 from J; bases not matched to a gene: 4. The V gene's germline CDR1 is MGHRA and CDR2 YSYEKL.

This chain connects TRBV13 to TRBJ1-2, with a weak D call TRBD1 (5 bases). The germline CDR1 and CDR2 sequences are PRHDT and FYEKMQ (reference sequence). The germline V and J ends were trimmed by 1 base and 1 base, with 16 bases remaining between them. CDR3 length: 17 residues. The CDR3 spells CASSLEGAGMGNYGYTF. As DNA, the CDR3 is TGTGCCAGCAGCTTAGAAGGTGCAGGGATGGGTAACTATGGCTACACCTTC.

The V call is TRBV4-2, the J call TRBJ1-2; TRBD1 is a possible D gene (5 bases). The germline V gene encodes CDR1 LGHNA and CDR2 YNFKEQ. V was pared by 0 bases and J by 7 bases, with 9 bases between. The CDR3 is 13 amino acids. The DNA for the CDR3 is TGTGCCAGCAGCCAAGAGCAGGGAGGTGGCTACACCTTC. It codes for CASSQEQGGGYTF.

A single count supports this clone. V and J are TRBV10-1 and TRBJ2-7; weak D call: TRBD1 (6 bases). The ends were cut back, 5 bases at V and 7 bases at J, with 24 bases in the middle. Germline lookup yields CDR1 WNHNN and CDR2 SYGVQD (reference sequence). The CDR3 contains 16 residues. The CDR3 spells CASSYYQDSSVFEQYF. CDR3 nucleotides: TGCGCCAGCAGTTATTACCAGGACAGCTCAGTGTTTGAGCAGTACTTC.

In its sample, this clone is large (0.1 to 1%). J is TRBJ1-3 and V is TRBV27, with D unclear. V was clipped by 0 bases and J by 0 bases, with 12 bases between them. Germline loops: CDR1 MNHEY, CDR2 SMNVEV (reference sequence). This CDR3 region has 17 residues. DNA of the CDR3: TGTGCCAGCAGTTTATCAGGCAGGACTCCCTCTGGAAACACCATATATTTT. This encodes CASSLSGRTPSGNTIYF.

This chain joins TRBV11-2 and TRBJ2-1; D may be TRBD1 or TRBD2 (6 bases each). Germline CDR1 SGHAT, CDR2 FQNNGV. This CDR3 spans 15 amino acids. V gave up 7 bases and J gave up 1 base, with 14 bases separating them. The CDR3 sequence is CASNPTGRSYNEQFF. In DNA, the CDR3 is TGTGCCAGCAACCCAACAGGGAGGTCCTACAATGAGCAGTTCTTC.

The V call is TRBV2, the J call TRBJ2-5; the match to TRBD2 covers 7 bases. Matching the DNA end better, TRBJ2-7 makes the J call doubtful. Germline CDR1 is SNHLY and CDR2 is FYNNEI. CDR3 length equals 14 residues. The CDR3 nucleotides read TGTGCCAGCAGTGAAGGGGGGGGTAACAACGAGCAGTACTTC. Amino acids: CASSEGGGNNEQYF.

This clone was found a few times. The V gene is TRBV7-9, the J gene TRBJ2-7, with D perhaps matching TRBD2 (5 bases). Germline V gene data show CDR1 as SEHNR and CDR2 as FQNEAQ (reference sequence). V was shortened by 3 bases and J by 6 bases, with 9 bases between the two germline ends. The CDR3 spans 12 residues. The CDR3 loop reads CASSLTRGEQYF. CDR3 DNA sequence: TGTGCCAGCAGCTTGACCCGGGGCGAGCAGTACTTC.

The V call is TRBV13, the J call TRBJ2-1; 7 bases line up with TRBD2. With 0 bases clipped from V and 2 bases from J, the junction kept 1 base outside the gene matches. This CDR3 spans 15 amino acids. Germline CDR1 PRHDT, CDR2 FYEKMQ (reference sequence). The CDR3, as DNA: TGTGCCAGCAGCTTAGGTCGGGGGGCCTACAATGAGCAGTTCTTC. It yields the protein CASSLGRGAYNEQFF. Full variable domain (rest looked up from reference TRBV13 and TRBJ2-1): AAGVIQSPRHLIKEKRETATLKCYPIPRHDTVYWYQQGPGQDPQFLISFYEKMQSDKGSIPDRFSAQQFSDYHSELNMSSLELGDSALYFCASSLGRGAYNEQFFGPGTRLTVL.

This chain uses TRBV7-4 with TRBJ1-1; D call uncertain. In germline, CDR1 is SGHVT, CDR2 SQSDAQ. Between the trimmed V and J ends, which lost 2 bases and 1 base, there was a span of 11 bases. The length of the CDR3 is 15 residues. The CDR3 DNA follows: TGTGCCAGCAGCTTAAACTACGCAGCGAACACTGAAGCTTTCTTT. Its protein product is CASSLNYAANTEAFF.